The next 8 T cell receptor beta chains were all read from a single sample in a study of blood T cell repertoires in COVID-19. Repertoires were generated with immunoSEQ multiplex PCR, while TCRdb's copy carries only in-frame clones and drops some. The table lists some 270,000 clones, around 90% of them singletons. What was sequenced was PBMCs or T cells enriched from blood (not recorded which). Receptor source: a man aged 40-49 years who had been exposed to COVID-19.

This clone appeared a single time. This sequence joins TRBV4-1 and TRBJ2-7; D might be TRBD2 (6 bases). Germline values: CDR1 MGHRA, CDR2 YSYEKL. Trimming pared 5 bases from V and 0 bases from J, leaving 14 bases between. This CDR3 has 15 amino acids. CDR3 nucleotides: TGCGCCAGCAGCTCATGGAGGGAGAACTCCTACGAGCAGTACTTC. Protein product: CASSSWRENSYEQYF.

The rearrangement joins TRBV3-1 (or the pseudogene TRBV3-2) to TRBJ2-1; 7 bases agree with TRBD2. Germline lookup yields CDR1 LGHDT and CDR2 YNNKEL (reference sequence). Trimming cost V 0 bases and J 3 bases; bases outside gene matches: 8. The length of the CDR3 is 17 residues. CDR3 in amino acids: CASSQDWGRAVYNEQFF. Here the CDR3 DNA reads TGTGCCAGCAGCCAAGATTGGGGGAGGGCGGTCTACAATGAGCAGTTCTTC.

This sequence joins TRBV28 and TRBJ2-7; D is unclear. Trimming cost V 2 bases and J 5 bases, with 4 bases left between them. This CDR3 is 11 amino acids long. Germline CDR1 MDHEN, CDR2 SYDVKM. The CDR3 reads CASSLGHEQYF. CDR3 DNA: TGTGCCAGCAGTTTAGGGCACGAGCAGTACTTC.

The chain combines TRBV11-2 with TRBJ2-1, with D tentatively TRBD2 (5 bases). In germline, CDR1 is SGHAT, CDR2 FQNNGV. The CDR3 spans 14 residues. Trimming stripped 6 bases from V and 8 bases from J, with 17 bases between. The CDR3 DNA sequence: TGTGCCAGCAGACGGAGTGGGTTCGGGGATGAGCAGTTCTTC. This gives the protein CASRRSGFGDEQFF.

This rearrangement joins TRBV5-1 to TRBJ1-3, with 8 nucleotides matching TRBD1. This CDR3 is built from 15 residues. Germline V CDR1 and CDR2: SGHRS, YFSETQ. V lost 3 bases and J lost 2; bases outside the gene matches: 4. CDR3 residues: CASSSGTGPGNTIYF. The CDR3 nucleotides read TGCGCCAGCAGCTCCGGGACAGGTCCTGGAAACACCATATATTTT.

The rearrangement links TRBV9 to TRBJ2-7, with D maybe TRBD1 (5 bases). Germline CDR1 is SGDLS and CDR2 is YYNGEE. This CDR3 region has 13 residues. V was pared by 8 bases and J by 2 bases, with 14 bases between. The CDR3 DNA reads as TGTGCCAGTGGAACAGGATCTACCTACGAGCAGTACTTC. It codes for CASGTGSTYEQYF.

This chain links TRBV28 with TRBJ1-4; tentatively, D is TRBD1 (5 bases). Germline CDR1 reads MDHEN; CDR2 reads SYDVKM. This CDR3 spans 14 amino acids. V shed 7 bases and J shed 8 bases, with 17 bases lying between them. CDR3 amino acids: CASTPTVNKEKLFF. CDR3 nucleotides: TGTGCCAGCACCCCGACAGTTAATAAGGAAAAACTGTTTTTT.

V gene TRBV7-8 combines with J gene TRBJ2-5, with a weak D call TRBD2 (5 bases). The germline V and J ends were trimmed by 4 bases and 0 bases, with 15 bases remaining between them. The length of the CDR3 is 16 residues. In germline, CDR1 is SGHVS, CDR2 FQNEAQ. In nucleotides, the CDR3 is TGTGCCAGCAGCTCCCCCCTTGAGGGATACCAAGAGACCCAGTACTTC. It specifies CASSSPLEGYQETQYF.